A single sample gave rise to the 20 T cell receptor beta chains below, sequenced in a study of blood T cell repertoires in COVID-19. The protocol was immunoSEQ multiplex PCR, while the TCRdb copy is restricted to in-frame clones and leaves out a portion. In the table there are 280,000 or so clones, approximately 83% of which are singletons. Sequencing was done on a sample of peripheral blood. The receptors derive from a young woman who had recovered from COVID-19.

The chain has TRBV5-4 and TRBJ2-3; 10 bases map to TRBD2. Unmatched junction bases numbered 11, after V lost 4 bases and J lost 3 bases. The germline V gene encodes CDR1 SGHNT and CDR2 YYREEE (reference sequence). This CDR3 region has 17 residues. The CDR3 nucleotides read TGTGCCAGCAGCAAAGCGGGAGGGCCGGGTACGACAGATACGCAGTATTTT. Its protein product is CASSKAGGPGTTDTQYF.

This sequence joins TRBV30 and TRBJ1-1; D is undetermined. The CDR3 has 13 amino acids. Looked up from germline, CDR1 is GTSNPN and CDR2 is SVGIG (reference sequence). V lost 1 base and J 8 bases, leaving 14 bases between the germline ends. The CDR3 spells CAWSAVGRSEAFF. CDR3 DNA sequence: TGTGCCTGGAGTGCAGTTGGGCGTTCGGAAGCTTTCTTT. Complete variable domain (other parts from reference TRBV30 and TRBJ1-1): SQTIHQWPATLVQPVGSPLSLECTVEGTSNPNLYWYRQAAGRGLQLLFYSVGIGQISSEVPQNLSASRPQDRQFILSSKKLLLSDSGFYLCAWSAVGRSEAFFGQGTRLTVV.

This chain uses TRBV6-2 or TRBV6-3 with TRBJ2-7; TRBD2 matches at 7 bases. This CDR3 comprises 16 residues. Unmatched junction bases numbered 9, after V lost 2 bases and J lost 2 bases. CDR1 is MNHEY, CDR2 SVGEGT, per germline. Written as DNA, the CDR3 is TGTGCCAGCAGTTACATATTAAGCGGGAAAGCCTACGAGCAGTACTTC. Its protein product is CASSYILSGKAYEQYF.

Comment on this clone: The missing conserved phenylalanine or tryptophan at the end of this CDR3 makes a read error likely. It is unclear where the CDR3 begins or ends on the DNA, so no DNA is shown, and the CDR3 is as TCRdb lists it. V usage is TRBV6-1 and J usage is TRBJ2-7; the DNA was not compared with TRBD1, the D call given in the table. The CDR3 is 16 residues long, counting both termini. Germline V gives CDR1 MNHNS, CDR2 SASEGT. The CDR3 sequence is CASSETDSFIAFGEVD.

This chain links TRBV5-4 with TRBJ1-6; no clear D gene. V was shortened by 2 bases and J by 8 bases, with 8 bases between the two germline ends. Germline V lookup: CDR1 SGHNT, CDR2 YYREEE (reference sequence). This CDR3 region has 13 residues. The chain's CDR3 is CASSFLGDSPLHF. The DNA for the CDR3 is TGTGCCAGCAGCTTTCTCGGGGATTCACCCCTCCACTTT.

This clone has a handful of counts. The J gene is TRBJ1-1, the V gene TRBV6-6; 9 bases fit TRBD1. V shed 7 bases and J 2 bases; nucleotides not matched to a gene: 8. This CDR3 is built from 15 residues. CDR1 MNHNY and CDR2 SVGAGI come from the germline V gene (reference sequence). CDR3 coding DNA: TGTGCCAGCATCGACGGGACAGGGTATAACACTGAAGCTTTCTTT. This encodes CASIDGTGYNTEAFF.

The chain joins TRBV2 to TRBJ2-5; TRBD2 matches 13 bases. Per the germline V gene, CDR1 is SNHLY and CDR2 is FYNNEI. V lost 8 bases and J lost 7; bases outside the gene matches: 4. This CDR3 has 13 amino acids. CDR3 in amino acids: CASGLAGEGTQYF. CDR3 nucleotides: TGTGCCAGCGGACTAGCGGGAGAGGGGACCCAGTACTTC. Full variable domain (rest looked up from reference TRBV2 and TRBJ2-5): EPEVTQTPSHQVTQMGQEVILRCVPISNHLYFYWYRQILGQKVEFLVSFYNNEISEKSEIFDDQFSVERPDGSNFTLKIRSTKLEDSAMYFCASGLAGEGTQYFGPGTRLLVL.

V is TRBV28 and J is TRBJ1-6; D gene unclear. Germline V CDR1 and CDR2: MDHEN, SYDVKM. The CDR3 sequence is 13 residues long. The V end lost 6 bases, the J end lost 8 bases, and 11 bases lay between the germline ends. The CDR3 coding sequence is TGTGCCAGCAGCCTAGAAATCTATTCACCCCTCCACTTT. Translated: CASSLEIYSPLHF.

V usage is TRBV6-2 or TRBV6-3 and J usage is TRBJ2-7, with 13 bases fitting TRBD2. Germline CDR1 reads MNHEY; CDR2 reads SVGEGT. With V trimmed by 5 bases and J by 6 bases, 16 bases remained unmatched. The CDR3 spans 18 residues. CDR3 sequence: CASSPVGLAGARGGEQYF. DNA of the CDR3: TGTGCCAGCAGTCCCGTTGGACTAGCGGGGGCCCGCGGTGGCGAGCAGTACTTC.

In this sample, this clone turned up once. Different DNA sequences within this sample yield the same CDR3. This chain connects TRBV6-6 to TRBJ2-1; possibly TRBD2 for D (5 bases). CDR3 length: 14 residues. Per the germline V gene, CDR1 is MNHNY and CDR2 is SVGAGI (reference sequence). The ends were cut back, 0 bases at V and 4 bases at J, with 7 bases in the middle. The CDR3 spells CASSYSRVYNEQFF. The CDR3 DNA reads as TGTGCCAGCAGTTACTCGAGGGTGTACAATGAGCAGTTCTTC.

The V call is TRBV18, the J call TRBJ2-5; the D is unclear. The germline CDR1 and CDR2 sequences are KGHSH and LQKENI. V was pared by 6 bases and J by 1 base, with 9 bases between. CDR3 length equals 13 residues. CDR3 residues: CASSSSGQETQYF. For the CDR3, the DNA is TGTGCCAGCTCCTCTTCAGGCCAAGAGACCCAGTACTTC.

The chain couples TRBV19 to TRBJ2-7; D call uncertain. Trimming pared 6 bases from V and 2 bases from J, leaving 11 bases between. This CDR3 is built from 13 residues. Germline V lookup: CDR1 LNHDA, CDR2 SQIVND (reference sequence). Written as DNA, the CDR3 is TGTGCCAGTAGCCCCGGTACGACCTACGAGCAGTACTTC. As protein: CASSPGTTYEQYF.

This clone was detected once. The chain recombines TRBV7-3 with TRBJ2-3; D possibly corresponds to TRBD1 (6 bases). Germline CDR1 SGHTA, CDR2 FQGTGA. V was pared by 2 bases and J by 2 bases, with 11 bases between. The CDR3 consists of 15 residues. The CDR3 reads CASSLGQKFTDTQYF. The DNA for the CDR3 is TGTGCCAGCAGCTTAGGACAGAAGTTCACAGATACGCAGTATTTT.

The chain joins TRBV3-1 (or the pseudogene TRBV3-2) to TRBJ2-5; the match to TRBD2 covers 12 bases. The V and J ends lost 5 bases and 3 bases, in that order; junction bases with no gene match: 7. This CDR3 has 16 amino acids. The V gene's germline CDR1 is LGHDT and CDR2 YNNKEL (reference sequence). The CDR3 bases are TGTGCCAGCAGCTACAGCCGGACTAGCGGGGAAGAGACCCAGTACTTC. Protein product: CASSYSRTSGEETQYF.

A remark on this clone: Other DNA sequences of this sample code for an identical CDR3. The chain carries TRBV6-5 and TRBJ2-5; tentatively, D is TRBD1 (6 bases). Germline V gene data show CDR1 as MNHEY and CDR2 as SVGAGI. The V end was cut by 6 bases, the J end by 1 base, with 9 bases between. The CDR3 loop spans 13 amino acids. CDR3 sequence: CASRRTVQETQYF. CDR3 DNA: TGTGCCAGCAGGCGGACAGTCCAAGAGACCCAGTACTTC.

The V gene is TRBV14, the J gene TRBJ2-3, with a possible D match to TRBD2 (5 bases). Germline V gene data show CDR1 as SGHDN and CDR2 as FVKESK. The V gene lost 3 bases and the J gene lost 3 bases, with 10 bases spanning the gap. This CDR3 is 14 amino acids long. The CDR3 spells CASSQGIATDTQYF. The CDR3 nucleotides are TGTGCCAGCAGCCAGGGCATAGCGACAGATACGCAGTATTTT.

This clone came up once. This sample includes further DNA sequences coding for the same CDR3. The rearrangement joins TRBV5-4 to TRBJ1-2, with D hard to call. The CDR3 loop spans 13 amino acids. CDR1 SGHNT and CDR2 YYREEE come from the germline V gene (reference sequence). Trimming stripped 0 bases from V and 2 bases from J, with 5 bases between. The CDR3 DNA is TGTGCCAGCAGCTTGGACAGAAACTATGGCTACACCTTC. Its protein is CASSLDRNYGYTF.

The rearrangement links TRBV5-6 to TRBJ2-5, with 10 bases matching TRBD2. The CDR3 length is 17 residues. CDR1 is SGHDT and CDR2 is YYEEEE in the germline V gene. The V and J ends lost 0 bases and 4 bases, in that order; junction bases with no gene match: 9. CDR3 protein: CASSLDSGRASGETQYF. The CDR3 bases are TGTGCCAGCAGCTTGGACAGCGGGAGGGCCTCGGGAGAGACCCAGTACTTC.

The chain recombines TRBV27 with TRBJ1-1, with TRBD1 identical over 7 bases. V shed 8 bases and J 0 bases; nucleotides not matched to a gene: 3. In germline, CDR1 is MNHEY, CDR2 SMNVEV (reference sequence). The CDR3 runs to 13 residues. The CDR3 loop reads CASQGGMNTEAFF. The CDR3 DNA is TGTGCCAGCCAAGGGGGCATGAACACTGAAGCTTTCTTT.

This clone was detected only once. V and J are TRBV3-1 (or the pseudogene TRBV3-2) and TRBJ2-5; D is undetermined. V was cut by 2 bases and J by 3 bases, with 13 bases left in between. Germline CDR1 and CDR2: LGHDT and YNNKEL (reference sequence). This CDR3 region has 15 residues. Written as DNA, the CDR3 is TGTGCCAGCAGCCAAAACGTGAACAGAGAAGAGACCCAGTACTTC. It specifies CASSQNVNREETQYF.